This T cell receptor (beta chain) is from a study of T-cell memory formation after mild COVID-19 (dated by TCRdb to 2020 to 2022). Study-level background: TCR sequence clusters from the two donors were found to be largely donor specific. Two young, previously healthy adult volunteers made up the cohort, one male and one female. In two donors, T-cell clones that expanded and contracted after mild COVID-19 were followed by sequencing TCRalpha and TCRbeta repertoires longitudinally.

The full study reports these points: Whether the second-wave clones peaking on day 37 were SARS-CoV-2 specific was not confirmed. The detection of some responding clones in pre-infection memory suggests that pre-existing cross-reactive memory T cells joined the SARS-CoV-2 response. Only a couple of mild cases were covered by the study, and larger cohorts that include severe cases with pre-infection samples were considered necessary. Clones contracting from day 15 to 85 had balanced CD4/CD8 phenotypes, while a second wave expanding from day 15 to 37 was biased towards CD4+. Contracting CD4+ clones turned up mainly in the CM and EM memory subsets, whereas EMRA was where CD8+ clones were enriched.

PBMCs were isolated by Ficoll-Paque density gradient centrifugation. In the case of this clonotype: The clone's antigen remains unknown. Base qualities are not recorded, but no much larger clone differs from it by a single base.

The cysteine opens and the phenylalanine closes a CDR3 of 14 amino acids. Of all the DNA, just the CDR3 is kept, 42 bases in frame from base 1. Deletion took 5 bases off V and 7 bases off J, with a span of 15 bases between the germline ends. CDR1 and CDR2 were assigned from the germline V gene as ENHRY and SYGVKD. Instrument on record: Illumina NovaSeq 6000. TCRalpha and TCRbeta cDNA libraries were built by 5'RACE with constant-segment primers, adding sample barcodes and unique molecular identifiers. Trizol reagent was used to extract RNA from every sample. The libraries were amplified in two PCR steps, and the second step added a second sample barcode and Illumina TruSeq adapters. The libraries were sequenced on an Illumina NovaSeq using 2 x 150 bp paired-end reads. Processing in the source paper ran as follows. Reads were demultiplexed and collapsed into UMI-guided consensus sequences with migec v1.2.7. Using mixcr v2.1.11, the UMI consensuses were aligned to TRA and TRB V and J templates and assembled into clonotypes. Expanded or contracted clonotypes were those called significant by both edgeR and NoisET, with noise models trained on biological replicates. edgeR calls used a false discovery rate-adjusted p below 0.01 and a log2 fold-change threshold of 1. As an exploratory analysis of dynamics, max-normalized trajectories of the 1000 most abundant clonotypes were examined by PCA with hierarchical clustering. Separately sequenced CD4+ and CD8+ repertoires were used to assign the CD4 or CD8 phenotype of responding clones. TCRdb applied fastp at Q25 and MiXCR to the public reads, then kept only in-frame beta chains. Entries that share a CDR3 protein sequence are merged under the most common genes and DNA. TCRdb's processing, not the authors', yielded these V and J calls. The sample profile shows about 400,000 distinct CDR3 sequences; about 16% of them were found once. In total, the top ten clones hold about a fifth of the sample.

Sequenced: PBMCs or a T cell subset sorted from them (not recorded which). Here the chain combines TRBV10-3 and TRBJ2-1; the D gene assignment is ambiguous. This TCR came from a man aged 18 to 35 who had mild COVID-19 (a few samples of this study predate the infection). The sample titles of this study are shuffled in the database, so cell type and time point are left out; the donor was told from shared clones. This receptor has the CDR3 CAISLVMEGNEQFF. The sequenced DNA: TGTGCCATCAGTCTAGTGATGGAAGGTAATGAGCAGTTCTTC.